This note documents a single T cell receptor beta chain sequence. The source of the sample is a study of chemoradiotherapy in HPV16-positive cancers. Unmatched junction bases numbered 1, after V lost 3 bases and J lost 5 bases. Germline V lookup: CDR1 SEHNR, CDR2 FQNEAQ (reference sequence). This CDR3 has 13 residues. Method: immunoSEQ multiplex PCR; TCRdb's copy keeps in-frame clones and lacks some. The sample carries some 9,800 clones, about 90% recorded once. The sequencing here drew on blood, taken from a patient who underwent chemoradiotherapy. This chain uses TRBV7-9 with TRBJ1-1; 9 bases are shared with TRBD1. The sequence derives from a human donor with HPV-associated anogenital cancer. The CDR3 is CASSLTGGTEAFF. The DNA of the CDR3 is TGTGCCAGCAGCTTGACAGGGGGGACTGAAGCTTTCTTT.